This T cell receptor beta chain was sequenced in a study of early T cells in non-severe SARS-CoV-2 infection. This clonotype was counted ten times or more. Between the trimmed V and J ends, which lost 4 bases and 10 bases, there was a span of 16 bases. Germline CDR1 and CDR2: SNHLY and FYNNEI. CDR3 length equals 13 residues. Attachment of unique molecular identifiers was made to individual cDNA molecules. TCRdb called the 5' RACE reads again in MiXCR, with one record for every CDR3 protein. The repertoire has under 75,000 distinct CDR3 sequences, approximately 13% of them found once; the top ten carry about 8.3%.

This clonotype originated in an adult who was a healthcare worker with PCR-confirmed SARS-CoV-2 infection or an uninfected control (not recorded which). The chain is built from TRBV2 and TRBJ1-1; D ambiguous. Input material: whole blood. The DNA for the CDR3 is TGTGCCAGCAGTGGGACGGCGGGATTGGGAGCTTTCTTT. It is translated as CASSGTAGLGAFF.